Listed below are T cell receptor beta chains from one sample, sequenced in a study of radiotherapy plus CTLA-4 blockade in lung cancer. Measured with immunoSEQ multiplex PCR; TCRdb has only the in-frame clones, and not every one. Of roughly 120,000 clones in the sample, approximately 80% were seen once. The source material was peripheral blood, sampled from a patient treated with radiotherapy plus ipilimumab. Receptors originate from a human donor with non-small cell lung cancer that progressed on radiotherapy plus ipilimumab. Some clones in this sample may be carry-over from other donors' samples. The CDR3 runs from the conserved cysteine through the conserved F or W. D genes are given only for firm matches. Some rows have no size entry. The others give once, few or many, or a class for an expanded clone.

J gene: TRBJ2-7; V gene: TRBV28; clone size: .; D gene: TRBD2; CDR3 protein: CASSLPGGNSYEQYF; CDR3 DNA: TGTGCCAGCAGTCTCCCGGGGGGAAACTCCTACGAGCAGTACTTC
J gene: TRBJ1-2; V gene: TRBV15; clone size: .; D gene: .; CDR3 protein: CATSRHLGDYGYTF; CDR3 DNA: TGTGCCACCAGCAGACACCTAGGAGACTATGGCTACACCTTC
J gene: TRBJ2-7; V gene: TRBV7-9; clone size: .; D gene: .; CDR3 protein: CASSLSGHYYEQYF; CDR3 DNA: TGTGCCAGCAGCTTATCTGGCCATTACTACGAGCAGTACTTC
J gene: TRBJ1-1; V gene: TRBV14; clone size: .; D gene: .; CDR3 protein: CASSQAGGGTEAFF; CDR3 DNA: TGTGCCAGCAGCCAAGCCGGGGGTGGGACTGAAGCTTTCTTT
J gene: TRBJ1-4; V gene: TRBV19; clone size: .; D gene: TRBD1; CDR3 protein: CATSRGTGLFF; CDR3 DNA: TGTGCCACCTCCCGCGGGACAGGGTTATTTTTT
J gene: TRBJ1-1; V gene: TRBV30; clone size: .; D gene: TRBD1; CDR3 protein: CAWTGGQGWSEAFF; CDR3 DNA: TGTGCCTGGACCGGCGGACAGGGTTGGTCTGAAGCTTTCTTT
J gene: TRBJ2-3; V gene: TRBV5-1; clone size: .; D gene: .; CDR3 protein: CASSFRQASTDTQYF; CDR3 DNA: TGCGCCAGCAGCTTCCGACAAGCTAGCACAGATACGCAGTATTTT
J gene: TRBJ2-3; V gene: TRBV30; clone size: .; D gene: TRBD2; CDR3 protein: CAWSKSGGADTQYF; CDR3 DNA: TGTGCCTGGAGTAAGAGCGGGGGGGCAGATACGCAGTATTTT
J gene: TRBJ2-3; V gene: TRBV6-5; clone size: .; D gene: TRBD1; CDR3 protein: CASSYYGTGVSDTQYF; CDR3 DNA: TGTGCCAGCAGTTACTATGGGACAGGGGTATCAGATACGCAGTATTTT
J gene: TRBJ2-2; V gene: TRBV7-2; clone size: .; D gene: TRBD1; CDR3 protein: CASSFKTGGRGELFF; CDR3 DNA: TGTGCCAGCAGCTTTAAGACAGGGGGCAGAGGGGAGCTGTTTTTT
J gene: TRBJ1-2; V gene: TRBV29-1; clone size: .; D gene: .; CDR3 protein: CSVAPLPGAGDGYTF; CDR3 DNA: TGCAGCGTTGCTCCTCTTCCCGGGGCCGGTGATGGCTACACCTTC
J gene: TRBJ2-7; V gene: TRBV6-6; clone size: .; D gene: TRBD1; CDR3 protein: CASSYAGQGNYEQYF; CDR3 DNA: TGTGCCAGCAGTTACGCCGGACAGGGGAACTACGAGCAGTACTTC
J gene: TRBJ1-3; V gene: TRBV27; clone size: once; D gene: TRBD1; CDR3 protein: CASSIHRGSGNTIYF; CDR3 DNA: TGTGCCAGCAGTATTCACAGGGGTTCTGGAAACACCATATATTTT
J gene: TRBJ1-1; V gene: TRBV19; clone size: .; D gene: .; CDR3 protein: CASSIVRGTLRAFF; CDR3 DNA: TGTGCCAGTAGTATAGTTCGGGGAACCCTTCGCGCTTTCTTT
J gene: TRBJ2-7; V gene: TRBV4-3; clone size: few; D gene: TRBD1; CDR3 protein: CASSRDRVYEQYF; CDR3 DNA: TGCGCCAGCAGCCGAGACAGGGTCTACGAGCAGTACTTC
J gene: TRBJ2-1; V gene: TRBV19; clone size: .; D gene: .; CDR3 protein: CASSRNYNEQFF; CDR3 DNA: TGTGCCAGTAGTAGGAATTACAATGAGCAGTTCTTC
J gene: TRBJ1-1; V gene: TRBV5-4; clone size: .; D gene: .; CDR3 protein: CASSSGKGGGTEAFF; CDR3 DNA: TGTGCCAGCAGCTCTGGGAAGGGGGGAGGAACTGAAGCTTTCTTT
J gene: TRBJ1-5; V gene: TRBV6-6; clone size: .; D gene: .; CDR3 protein: CASSRDINQPQHF; CDR3 DNA: TGTGCCAGCTCCAGGGATATCAATCAGCCCCAGCATTTT
J gene: TRBJ1-2; V gene: TRBV6-6; clone size: few; D gene: TRBD1; CDR3 protein: CASSYSRQGADGYTF; CDR3 DNA: TGTGCCAGCAGTTACTCGAGACAGGGGGCTGATGGCTACACCTTC
J gene: TRBJ1-1; V gene: TRBV18; clone size: few; D gene: .; CDR3 protein: CASSPSGTSNTEAFF; CDR3 DNA: TGTGCCAGCTCACCCAGCGGGACATCGAACACTGAAGCTTTCTTT
J gene: TRBJ2-1; V gene: TRBV7-9; clone size: .; D gene: .; CDR3 protein: CASSLPYNEQFF; CDR3 DNA: TGTGCCAGCAGCCTTCCGTACAATGAGCAGTTCTTC
J gene: TRBJ2-3; V gene: TRBV4-3; clone size: .; D gene: .; CDR3 protein: CASSQDMVLGDTQYF; CDR3 DNA: TGCGCCAGCAGCCAAGATATGGTCCTGGGGGATACGCAGTATTTT